Presented here are 19 T cell receptor beta chains from one specimen sequenced in a study of blood T cell repertoires in COVID-19. Profiled with immunoSEQ multiplex PCR; TCRdb holds only in-frame clones, not every one. This table holds 10,000 to 15,000 clones, 65% to 80% found once. Sequenced: peripheral blood. The receptor set was obtained from a man between 60 and 75 years old with COVID-19, enrolled during active disease.

The genes are TRBV2 and TRBJ2-1; D may be TRBD2 (6 bases). Looked up from germline, CDR1 is SNHLY and CDR2 is FYNNEI. The germline V and J ends were trimmed by 7 bases and 5 bases, with 9 bases remaining between them. This CDR3 region has 12 residues. The CDR3 DNA reads as TGTGCCAGCAAGGAGGGCGACAATGAGCAGTTCTTC. Its protein is CASKEGDNEQFF.

This rearrangement joins TRBV11-2 to TRBJ1-1, with D possibly TRBD1 on 5 matching bases. Trimming left V 1 base short and J 5 bases short, with 14 bases between. CDR1 and CDR2 (germline): SGHAT, FQNNGV. The CDR3 extends over 15 amino acids. The CDR3 here is CASSLAMSGKTEAFF. The CDR3 coding sequence is TGTGCCAGCAGCTTAGCTATGTCAGGGAAAACTGAAGCTTTCTTT.

The chain employs TRBV5-5 and TRBJ2-7; D possibly corresponds to TRBD2 (5 bases). Germline V gene lookup returns CDR1 SGHKS and CDR2 YYEKEE (reference sequence). The length of the CDR3 is 15 residues. V lost 0 bases and J 0 bases, leaving 10 bases between the germline ends. The DNA for the CDR3 is TGTGCCAGCAGCTTGGTGGGAGTCCCCTCCTACGAGCAGTACTTC. Residues: CASSLVGVPSYEQYF.

The chain links TRBV14 to TRBJ2-7, with D perhaps matching TRBD1 (6 bases). The CDR3 spans 16 residues. Germline V lookup: CDR1 SGHDN, CDR2 FVKESK. Trimming removed 4 bases from V and 3 bases from J, with 19 bases in between. The CDR3 DNA reads TGTGCCAGCAGCCCCTACACGACAGGTAAGGGCTACGAGCAGTACGTC. This sequence encodes CASSPYTTGKGYEQYV.

The gene calls are TRBV30 and TRBJ1-1; possibly TRBD1 for D (5 bases). Per germline, CDR1 GTSNPN and CDR2 SVGIG (reference sequence). The CDR3 consists of 15 residues. V lost 2 bases and J lost 4, with 17 bases in between. The chain's CDR3 is CAWSFPSGGGTEAFF. The CDR3 DNA reads TGTGCCTGGAGTTTCCCCTCCGGGGGGGGCACTGAAGCTTTCTTT.

The chain carries TRBV7-8 and TRBJ1-2, with TRBD1 matching over 7 bases. CDR3 length equals 12 residues. V dropped 10 bases and J dropped 3; count of bases not matched to a gene: 5. Germline assignment: CDR1 SGHVS and CDR2 FQNEAQ. DNA of the CDR3: TGTGCCATACAGGGGTACCACTATGGCTACACCTTC. It specifies CAIQGYHYGYTF.

J is TRBJ2-1 and V is TRBV6-5; 10 bases map to TRBD2. From germline, CDR1 is MNHEY and CDR2 SVGAGI. The CDR3 covers 16 residues. V was clipped by 2 bases and J by 5 bases; unmatched bases: 6. As DNA, the CDR3 is TGTGCCAGCAGTTACGGAGCGGGAGGGAGGCACAATGAGCAGTTCTTC. It translates to CASSYGAGGRHNEQFF.

V is TRBV5-4 and J is TRBJ2-7; TRBD1 matches at 7 bases. The ends lost 2 bases at V and 5 bases at J; junction bases unmatched: 7. Germline values: CDR1 SGHNT, CDR2 YYREEE (reference sequence). The length of the CDR3 is 14 residues. CDR3 coding DNA: TGTGCCAGCAGCTTACAGGGGAGAAACCACGAGCAGTACTTC. It codes for CASSLQGRNHEQYF.

V and J are TRBV5-6 and TRBJ2-7; D not certain. Deletions cut 4 bases from V and 7 bases from J, with 9 bases between. CDR1 and CDR2 (germline): SGHDT, YYEEEE. CDR3 size: 11 residues. The DNA of the CDR3 is TGTGCCAGCAGCGTGGGCCAGGAGCAGTACGTC. Translation: CASSVGQEQYV.

J is TRBJ2-6 and V is TRBV28; the D gene is possibly TRBD2 (5 bases). Germline V gene data show CDR1 as MDHEN and CDR2 as SYDVKM. V lost 5 bases, J lost 2 bases, and 16 bases lay in between. The length of the CDR3 is 17 residues. The CDR3 bases are TGTGCCAGCAGTCCGATCCGGGAAGTTCCTGGGGCCAACGTCCTGACTTTC. It encodes CASSPIREVPGANVLTF.

This chain uses TRBV5-1 with TRBJ1-3; D might be TRBD1 (6 bases). This CDR3 comprises 14 residues. With 7 bases removed from V and 4 bases from J, the gap between germline ends came to 15 bases. CDR1 is SGHRS, CDR2 YFSETQ, per germline. CDR3 sequence (DNA): TGCGCCAGCCGGGAACAGGGCTCAGGAAACACCATATATTTT. Its protein is CASREQGSGNTIYF.

The V gene is TRBV28, the J gene TRBJ2-2; 9 nucleotides align to TRBD1. Germline-derived CDR1 and CDR2 are MDHEN and SYDVKM. The CDR3 has 15 amino acids. The ends lost 3 bases at V and 5 bases at J; junction bases unmatched: 4. The CDR3 loop is CASSLDRGWTGELFF. The CDR3 nucleotides read TGTGCCAGCAGTTTGGACAGGGGTTGGACCGGGGAGCTGTTTTTT.

This chain uses TRBV19 with TRBJ2-1; D ambiguous. Germline-derived CDR1 and CDR2 are LNHDA and SQIVND (reference sequence). The V end was cut by 2 bases, the J end by 7 bases, with 9 bases between. The CDR3 runs 13 residues. The CDR3 DNA is TGTGCCAGTAGTATAAAACTCATTAATGAGCAGTTCTTC. Translating gives CASSIKLINEQFF.

This chain links TRBV7-2 with TRBJ1-2; the match to TRBD1 covers 9 bases. This CDR3 has 15 amino acids. Germline CDR1 SGHTA, CDR2 FQGNSA. V shed 1 base and J 2 bases; nucleotides not matched to a gene: 2. CDR3 in DNA: TGTGCCAGCAGCTTAGAACAGGGGGCAAACTATGGCTACACCTTC. Translated: CASSLEQGANYGYTF.

The rearrangement joins TRBV6-5 to TRBJ2-7, with D possibly TRBD2 on 5 matching bases. Germline loops: CDR1 MNHEY, CDR2 SVGAGI. Trimming took off 8 bases at V and 4 bases at J, with 15 bases between the two ends. There are 13 residues in the CDR3. The CDR3 bases are TGTGCCAGCCGAGTAGATTGGGAGTACGAGCAGTACGTC. The encoded protein is CASRVDWEYEQYV.

This chain connects TRBV28 to TRBJ1-2; 7 bases map to TRBD1. CDR3 length equals 16 residues. Germline V lookup: CDR1 MDHEN, CDR2 SYDVKM. Trimming took 2 bases from V and 3 from J; bases not matched to a gene: 9. The CDR3, as DNA: TGTGCCAGCAGTTTACGACTCTCGACAGGGTACTATGGCTACACCTTC. Residues: CASSLRLSTGYYGYTF.

The chain has TRBV10-3 and TRBJ2-3; 8 bases agree with TRBD2. The CDR3 is 17 amino acids. V lost 4 bases and J lost 5; bases outside the gene matches: 14. Germline V CDR1 and CDR2: ENHRY, SYGVKD. As DNA, the CDR3 is TGTGCCATCAGTGGAAGTAGGACGCGGGGGGTGAGAGATACGCAGTATTTT. It codes for CAISGSRTRGVRDTQYF.

The chain couples TRBV5-1 to TRBJ1-2, with TRBD1 as a possible D gene (5 bases). V lost 0 bases and J 7 bases, leaving 13 bases between the germline ends. Germline lookup yields CDR1 SGHRS and CDR2 YFSETQ. The CDR3 has 14 amino acids. The CDR3 coding sequence is TGCGCCAGCAGCTTGGCCGAAAAGGGGCCTGGCTACACCTTC. Amino acids: CASSLAEKGPGYTF.

CDR3 nucleotide sequence: TGCGCCAGCAGCCAAGATCGCGGGACGAGGGGCACTGAAGCTTTCTTT. It translates to CASSQDRGTRGTEAFF. The chain employs TRBV4-3 and TRBJ1-1; D might be TRBD1 (5 bases). CDR3 size: 16 residues. The germline gives CDR1 LGHNA, CDR2 YSLEER. Trimming took off 0 bases at V and 4 bases at J, with 15 bases between the two ends.